This T cell receptor (beta chain) emerged from a study of T cells in Graves' hyperthyroidism and ophthalmopathy. The table lists this clonotype with a few counts. TCR beta CDR3 regions were amplified from RNA. HTBI primers were the set used in a first-round RT-PCR of the TCR CDR3. TCRdb independently ran MiXCR on the multiplex PCR reads; one entry per CDR3 protein. The sample shows around 280,000 distinct CDR3 sequences, roughly an eighth of them seen only once. Exclusion criteria comprised uncontrolled infection, other autoimmune disease, pregnancy or lactation. From germline, CDR1 is SGHNT and CDR2 YYREEE (reference sequence). The CDR3 length is 15 residues. Trimming at V came to 3 bases and at J to 6 bases, leaving 11 bases not matched to a gene.

The origin of this receptor is a woman between 35 and 50 years old with Graves' hyperthyroidism. The sample consisted of blood. The V call is TRBV5-4, the J call TRBJ2-7; 8 positions match TRBD1. CDR3 sequence reads: CASSSTAGQAPEQYF. CDR3 nucleotides: TGTGCCAGCAGCTCCACCGCGGGACAGGCCCCCGAGCAGTACTTC.